Below are 25 T cell receptor beta chains sequenced from a single sample in a study of shared clonotypes between healthy human individuals. It was CD45RO-negative cells, positively selected for CCR7, that made up naive CD8 cells, with terminally differentiated effector memory CD45RA+ cells excluded. The assay was immunoSEQ multiplex PCR, and TCRdb's table has in-frame clones only and misses some. The sample has about 1.9 million clones, around 93% seen once. The specimen sequenced was naive CD8+ T cells from PBMCs. The source is a man between 18 and 29 years old in good health. Some clones in this sample may be carry-over from other donors' samples.

In this sample, this clone turned up a few times. The same CDR3 also results from other DNA sequences found in this sample. The chain combines TRBV27 with TRBJ1-5; TRBD1 aligns across 7 bases. Germline lookup yields CDR1 MNHEY and CDR2 SMNVEV (reference sequence). CDR3 length: 14 residues. After removal of 4 bases from V and 1 base from J, the junction contained 1 base not matched to a gene. In DNA, the CDR3 is TGTGCCAGCAGTTGGACAGGAAGCAATCAGCCCCAGCATTTT. Protein sequence: CASSWTGSNQPQHF.

The chain links TRBV9 to TRBJ2-1; TRBD2 matches 7 bases. With 4 bases clipped from V and 5 bases from J, the junction kept 3 bases outside the gene matches. Germline assignment: CDR1 SGDLS and CDR2 YYNGEE. This CDR3 spans 13 amino acids. CDR3 DNA sequence: TGTGCCAGCAGCACAGGACTAGACAATGAGCAGTTCTTC. Amino acids: CASSTGLDNEQFF.

V usage is TRBV10-3 and J usage is TRBJ1-1; 9 bases are shared with TRBD1. Trimming cost V 6 bases and J 1 base; bases outside gene matches: 6. Germline CDR1 ENHRY, CDR2 SYGVKD. CDR3 length: 15 residues. The CDR3 nucleotides read TGTGCCATCAGGGGGACAGGGCGGGAGAACACTGAAGCTTTCTTT. Translated, it gives CAIRGTGRENTEAFF.

J is TRBJ1-4 and V is TRBV10-3; 10 bases match TRBD1. The CDR3 is 19 amino acids. V was clipped by 0 bases and J by 8 bases; unmatched bases: 15. Germline CDR1 reads ENHRY; CDR2 reads SYGVKD. The CDR3 here is CAISESTRDRGHLTEKLFF. For the CDR3, the DNA is TGTGCCATCAGTGAGTCGACTCGGGACAGGGGCCACCTGACCGAAAAACTGTTTTTT.

The chain links TRBV10-3 to TRBJ1-4; D is undetermined. The CDR3 is made up of 15 amino acids. Germline assignment: CDR1 ENHRY and CDR2 SYGVKD. The V gene lost 3 bases and the J gene lost 8 bases, with 16 bases spanning the gap. The CDR3: CAISDGLGPSEKLFF. The CDR3 nucleotides are TGTGCCATCAGTGATGGGTTAGGGCCCAGCGAAAAACTGTTTTTT.

CDR3 nucleotide sequence: TGTGCCAGCAGAGAGGGGGAAGAGACCCAGTACTTC. It translates to CASREGEETQYF. The chain uses TRBV6-6 and TRBJ2-5; D possibly corresponds to TRBD1 (6 bases). In germline, CDR1 is MNHNY, CDR2 SVGAGI (reference sequence). V was pared by 6 bases and J by 3 bases, with 8 bases between. CDR3 size: 12 residues.

The chain has TRBV9 and TRBJ2-3; TRBD1 agrees at 7 bases. The CDR3 has 14 amino acids. The germline CDR1 and CDR2 sequences are SGDLS and YYNGEE. V was clipped by 0 bases and J by 3 bases; unmatched bases: 1. CDR3 sequence (DNA): TGTGCCAGCAGCGTAGGGACAGGAACAGATACGCAGTATTTT. The encoded protein is CASSVGTGTDTQYF.

CDR3 nucleotides: TGTGCCAGCAGTCGCTCATTTGGCACCGGGGAGCTGTTTTTT. This codes for CASSRSFGTGELFF. The chain recombines TRBV27 with TRBJ2-2, with no clear D. V lost 5 bases to trimming and J lost 4 bases, with 11 bases between them. The CDR3 runs to 14 residues. In germline, CDR1 is MNHEY, CDR2 SMNVEV (reference sequence).

Remarks on this clone: The same CDR3 can be traced to other DNA sequences in this sample. The genes are TRBV7-6 and TRBJ2-5; possible D gene TRBD2, 5 bases. This CDR3 region has 12 residues. The V end lost 3 bases, the J end lost 7 bases, and 9 bases lay between the germline ends. The germline gives CDR1 SGHVS, CDR2 FNYEAQ. CDR3 amino acids: CASSLDRGTQYF. As DNA, the CDR3 is TGTGCCAGCAGCTTGGACCGGGGGACCCAGTACTTC.

The rearrangement links TRBV28 to TRBJ1-2, with 8 bases lining up with TRBD1. The CDR3 consists of 13 residues. Trimming cost V 8 bases and J 4 bases; bases outside gene matches: 6. In germline, CDR1 is MDHEN, CDR2 SYDVKM. The CDR3 spells CASHATGGYGYTF. CDR3 nucleotides: TGTGCCAGCCACGCCACAGGGGGCTATGGCTACACCTTC.

The chain links TRBV4-1 to TRBJ2-1, with 7 bases aligning to TRBD2. The CDR3 totals 17 residues. J gave up 0 bases and V 1 base, and 6 bases lay outside the gene matches. The germline V gene has CDR1 MGHRA and CDR2 YSYEKL. Here the CDR3 DNA reads TGCGCCAGCAGCCAAGGATCGCGCGGGAGCTCCTACAATGAGCAGTTCTTC. Translation: CASSQGSRGSSYNEQFF.

This chain uses TRBV9 with TRBJ2-5, with 8 bases identical to TRBD2. The J segment lost 1 base and the V segment lost 6 bases, leaving 8 bases of the junction unmatched. Germline values: CDR1 SGDLS, CDR2 YYNGEE. The CDR3 is 15 residues long. CDR3 DNA: TGTGCCAGCACCCTCGGGGGACTAGGCCAAGAGACCCAGTACTTC. Its protein product is CASTLGGLGQETQYF.

The chain couples TRBV19 to TRBJ2-2, with D possibly TRBD1 on 6 matching bases. Germline CDR1 is LNHDA and CDR2 is SQIVND (reference sequence). V gave up 4 bases and J gave up 4 bases, with 13 bases separating them. This CDR3 is built from 15 residues. The DNA of the CDR3 is TGTGCCAGTAGTACCACCCAAGGGGGCACCGGGGAGCTGTTTTTT. It encodes CASSTTQGGTGELFF.

In nucleotides, the CDR3 is TGTGCCATCAGTCCCGTTTTAGGACAGGGCTACGAGCAGTACTTC. Its translation is CAISPVLGQGYEQYF. The chain couples TRBV10-3 to TRBJ2-7; TRBD1 aligns across 8 bases. The CDR3 has 15 amino acids. CDR1 ENHRY and CDR2 SYGVKD come from the germline V gene. Trimming cost V 5 bases and J 3 bases; bases outside gene matches: 9.

There are a few counts of this clone. This rearrangement joins TRBV19 to TRBJ1-5, with 8 bases aligning to TRBD1. With V trimmed by 5 bases and J by 6 bases, 3 bases remained unmatched. CDR1 LNHDA and CDR2 SQIVND come from the germline V gene (reference sequence). The CDR3 covers 13 residues. The CDR3 DNA sequence: TGTGCCAGTAGTCCCAGGGGGCGTCAGCCCCAGCATTTT. Its translation: CASSPRGRQPQHF. The full variable domain, rest sourced from reference TRBV19 and TRBJ1-5, is DGGITQSPKYLFRKEGQNVTLSCEQNLNHDAMYWYRQDPGQGLRLIYYSQIVNDFQKGDIAEGYSVSREKKESFPLTVTSAQKNPTAFYLCASSPRGRQPQHFGDGTRLSIL.

The J gene is TRBJ2-2, the V gene TRBV7-9, with 10 bases fitting TRBD2. CDR1 is SEHNR, CDR2 FQNEAQ, per germline (reference sequence). V shed 3 bases, J shed 7 bases, and the junction held 11 bases outside the gene matches. This CDR3 comprises 17 residues. The CDR3, as DNA: TGTGCCAGCAGCTTCCGACTAGCGGGCAACCTTCGCGGGGAGCTGTTTTTT. This gives the protein CASSFRLAGNLRGELFF.

The V and J genes are TRBV21-1 and TRBJ2-5. TRBV21-1 is a listed pseudogene. The CDR3 totals 19 residues. CDR3 bases: TGTGCCAGCAGCAAAGCGGGGAGGGGGCCCCAAACAGACCAAGAGACCCAGTACTTC. It yields the protein CASSKAGRGPQTDQETQYF.

The chain combines TRBV27 with TRBJ1-1; D gene uncertain. The germline V and J ends were trimmed by 7 bases and 6 bases, with 9 bases remaining between them. This CDR3 is 11 amino acids long. The germline CDR1 and CDR2 sequences are MNHEY and SMNVEV (reference sequence). CDR3 nucleotide sequence: TGTGCCAGCAAGGTTTACCCTGAAGCTTTCTTT. Encoded protein: CASKVYPEAFF.

The CDR3 region is CASEGLGQAYEQYF. The CDR3 nucleotides read TGTGCCAGCGAGGGCCTAGGACAGGCCTACGAGCAGTACTTC. V and J are TRBV6-1 and TRBJ2-7; TRBD1 matches 7 bases. V was pared by 8 bases and J by 2 bases, with 9 bases of the junction left unmatched. The germline gives CDR1 MNHNS, CDR2 SASEGT. The CDR3 is 14 amino acids.

Turning to this clone: Other DNA sequences in this sample translate to the same CDR3. This chain connects TRBV27 to TRBJ2-2; 7 bases fit TRBD1. Unmatched junction bases numbered 2, after V lost 4 bases and J lost 6 bases. The CDR3 sequence is 13 residues long. The germline gives CDR1 MNHEY, CDR2 SMNVEV (reference sequence). CDR3 region: CASSSRGPGELFF. In nucleotides, the CDR3 is TGTGCCAGCAGTTCAAGGGGGCCCGGGGAGCTGTTTTTT.

V is TRBV9 and J is TRBJ2-2; the D call may be TRBD1 or TRBD2 (6 bases each). Trimming stripped 3 bases from V and 4 bases from J, with 25 bases between. Looked up from germline, CDR1 is SGDLS and CDR2 is YYNGEE. The CDR3 covers 19 residues. The CDR3 DNA sequence: TGTGCCAGCAGCGGAGGAGGGGGAGAGGGGAGATGGGTCACCGGGGAGCTGTTTTTT. Translation: CASSGGGGEGRWVTGELFF.

The chain couples TRBV19 to TRBJ1-4, with 7 bases lining up with TRBD1. The CDR3 runs to 14 residues. Germline CDR1 and CDR2: LNHDA and SQIVND (reference sequence). J gave up 5 bases and V 5 bases, and 5 bases lay outside the gene matches. CDR3 amino acids: CASSARDSNEKLFF. DNA of the CDR3: TGTGCCAGTAGTGCCCGGGACAGCAATGAAAAACTGTTTTTT. Full variable domain (rest looked up from reference TRBV19 and TRBJ1-4): DGGITQSPKYLFRKEGQNVTLSCEQNLNHDAMYWYRQDPGQGLRLIYYSQIVNDFQKGDIAEGYSVSREKKESFPLTVTSAQKNPTAFYLCASSARDSNEKLFFGSGTQLSVL.

This chain uses TRBV14 with TRBJ1-2; tentatively, D is TRBD1 (6 bases). The CDR3 runs 11 residues. Trimming removed 8 bases at V and 8 bases at J, with 12 bases between. The germline V gene has CDR1 SGHDN and CDR2 FVKESK. CDR3 sequence: CASQGPHGYTF. CDR3 in DNA: TGTGCCAGCCAGGGGCCCCACGGCTACACCTTC.

Only a few counts were recorded for this clone. The chain recombines TRBV28 with TRBJ1-5, with D hard to call. CDR1 is MDHEN and CDR2 is SYDVKM in the germline V gene. The CDR3 is 13 residues long. Trimming removed 5 bases at V and 12 bases at J, with 17 bases between. The CDR3 here is CASSNPIELDQHF. The CDR3 nucleotides are TGTGCCAGCAGTAATCCGATCGAGTTAGACCAGCATTTT.

The chain links TRBV12-2 to TRBJ1-5; TRBD1, the table's D call, lacks a check against the DNA. TRBV12-2 is deemed a pseudogene. This CDR3 comprises 16 residues. The CDR3 region is CASRFTGGDGNQPQHF. The CDR3 nucleotides read TGTGCAAGTCGCTTCACAGGGGGCGACGGCAATCAGCCCCAGCATTTT.